Below are 13 T cell receptor beta chains sequenced from a single sample in a study of blood T cell repertoires in COVID-19. Measured with immunoSEQ multiplex PCR; TCRdb has only the in-frame clones, and not every one. The repertoire has some 130,000 clones, approximately 88% of them found once; the top ten carry more than 2%. Sequenced: peripheral blood. These receptors were collected from a man aged 65 to 85 with active COVID-19.

A few counts support this clone. The chain uses TRBV28 and TRBJ1-6; no firm D call. Germline values: CDR1 MDHEN, CDR2 SYDVKM. V was pared by 2 bases and J by 4 bases, with 6 bases between. The CDR3 runs 14 residues. The CDR3: CASSLTSYNSPLHF. The CDR3 region has the DNA TGTGCCAGCAGTTTAACTTCTTATAATTCACCCCTCCACTTT.

The chain has TRBV4-1 and TRBJ2-1, with TRBD2 matching over 13 bases. V gave up 2 bases and J gave up 5 bases; unmatched junction bases: 12. CDR3 length equals 19 residues. Germline lookup yields CDR1 MGHRA and CDR2 YSYEKL. The CDR3 sequence is CASSQPGLAGPRDNNEQFF. Here the CDR3 DNA reads TGCGCCAGCAGCCAACCGGGACTAGCGGGACCTAGAGACAACAATGAGCAGTTCTTC.

The chain carries TRBV7-9 and TRBJ2-3; TRBD1 matches 9 bases. Looked up from germline, CDR1 is SEHNR and CDR2 is FQNEAQ (reference sequence). Germline trimming cut 3 bases from V and 2 bases from J; bases unmatched to any gene: 3. The CDR3 contains 15 residues. CDR3 residues: CASSLWDRATDTQYF. For the CDR3, the DNA is TGTGCCAGCAGCTTGTGGGACAGGGCCACAGATACGCAGTATTTT.

The gene calls are TRBV7-3 and TRBJ2-1, with no clear D. V lost 0 bases, J lost 6 bases, and 3 bases lay in between. The CDR3 length is 12 residues. Germline V gene lookup returns CDR1 SGHTA and CDR2 FQGTGA. CDR3 in amino acids: CASSLTGNEQFF. The CDR3, as DNA: TGTGCCAGCAGCTTAACCGGCAATGAGCAGTTCTTC.

The rearrangement joins TRBV6-5 to TRBJ2-7, with TRBD2 matching over 11 bases. The junction had 4 bases not matched to a gene; V was cut back by 2 bases and J by 1 base. Germline V gene sequence: CDR1 MNHEY, CDR2 SVGAGI. The CDR3 covers 16 residues. In DNA, the CDR3 is TGTGCCAGCAGTTACGCCCCTAGCGGGAGGTCCTACGAGCAGTACTTC. It is translated as CASSYAPSGRSYEQYF.

The genes are TRBV4-1 and TRBJ2-7; TRBD2 might be the D (5 bases). The CDR3 is 17 amino acids. V lost 1 base, J lost 7 bases, and 23 bases lay in between. Per germline, CDR1 MGHRA and CDR2 YSYEKL. The CDR3 spells CASSQGDYPGPRREQYF. Here the CDR3 DNA reads TGCGCCAGCAGCCAAGGCGACTATCCGGGCCCAAGAAGGGAGCAGTACTTC.

The chain has TRBV5-5 and TRBJ2-7; no clear D. The CDR3 is 15 amino acids. Trimming cost V 0 bases and J 2 bases, with 12 bases left between them. Looked up from germline, CDR1 is SGHKS and CDR2 is YYEKEE (reference sequence). The chain's CDR3 is CASSLELVGAYEQYF. In DNA form, the CDR3 reads TGTGCCAGCAGCTTGGAATTGGTCGGAGCCTACGAGCAGTACTTC.

The chain links TRBV9 to TRBJ2-3, with D possibly TRBD1 on 5 matching bases. CDR1 is SGDLS and CDR2 is YYNGEE in the germline V gene. V dropped 2 bases and J dropped 4 bases, with 11 bases sitting between them. CDR3 length equals 14 residues. The CDR3 reads CASSVQGSPDTQYF. Here the CDR3 DNA reads TGTGCCAGCAGCGTCCAGGGAAGCCCAGATACGCAGTATTTT. Drawing the rest from reference TRBV9 and TRBJ2-3, the complete variable domain is DSGVTQTPKHLITATGQRVTLRCSPRSGDLSVYWYQQSLDQGLQFLIQYYNGEERAKGNILERFSAQQFPDLHSELNLSSLELGDSALYFCASSVQGSPDTQYFGPGTRLTVL.

The chain is built from TRBV6-1 and TRBJ2-1; tentative D call: TRBD1 (6 bases). Germline CDR1 MNHNS, CDR2 SASEGT. The CDR3 length is 15 residues. V was pared by 3 bases and J by 7 bases, with 16 bases between. CDR3 DNA sequence: TGTGCCAGCAGTGAGCAACAGGGAAAGTGGAATGAGCAGTTCTTC. It is translated as CASSEQQGKWNEQFF.

The chain is built from TRBV30 and TRBJ1-2, with D hard to call. The V end was cut by 1 base, the J end by 0 bases, with 6 bases between. The CDR3 sequence is 13 residues long. Germline CDR1 reads GTSNPN; CDR2 reads SVGIG (reference sequence). Written as DNA, the CDR3 is TGTGCCTGGAGTGAATCCGCTAACTATGGCTACACCTTC. It translates to CAWSESANYGYTF.

V gene TRBV28 combines with J gene TRBJ1-1; D gene uncertain. The CDR3 is 15 residues long. V lost 6 bases, J lost 0 bases, and 14 bases lay in between. Germline V gives CDR1 MDHEN, CDR2 SYDVKM. The CDR3, as DNA: TGTGCCAGCAGGGAGGACGATCGCATGAACACTGAAGCTTTCTTT. It yields the protein CASREDDRMNTEAFF.

The V gene is TRBV2, the J gene TRBJ1-1; D possibly corresponds to TRBD1 (6 bases). Trimming removed 6 bases from V and 2 bases from J, with 10 bases in between. The CDR3 length is 13 residues. CDR1 SNHLY and CDR2 FYNNEI come from the germline V gene. The CDR3 DNA sequence: TGTGCCAGCAGGAGACAGGCTAACACTGAAGCTTTCTTT. It yields the protein CASRRQANTEAFF. Full variable domain (missing parts from reference TRBV2 and TRBJ1-1): EPEVTQTPSHQVTQMGQEVILRCVPISNHLYFYWYRQILGQKVEFLVSFYNNEISEKSEIFDDQFSVERPDGSNFTLKIRSTKLEDSAMYFCASRRQANTEAFFGQGTRLTVV.

CDR3 DNA sequence: TGCAGCGTTGACTTCGGGAGGGATCATGAGCAGTTCTTC. This codes for CSVDFGRDHEQFF. The chain combines TRBV29-1 with TRBJ2-1; 8 bases align to TRBD2. The junction had 6 bases not matched to a gene; V was cut back by 3 bases and J by 8 bases. The V gene's germline CDR1 is SQVTM and CDR2 ANQGSEA. The CDR3 runs to 13 residues.